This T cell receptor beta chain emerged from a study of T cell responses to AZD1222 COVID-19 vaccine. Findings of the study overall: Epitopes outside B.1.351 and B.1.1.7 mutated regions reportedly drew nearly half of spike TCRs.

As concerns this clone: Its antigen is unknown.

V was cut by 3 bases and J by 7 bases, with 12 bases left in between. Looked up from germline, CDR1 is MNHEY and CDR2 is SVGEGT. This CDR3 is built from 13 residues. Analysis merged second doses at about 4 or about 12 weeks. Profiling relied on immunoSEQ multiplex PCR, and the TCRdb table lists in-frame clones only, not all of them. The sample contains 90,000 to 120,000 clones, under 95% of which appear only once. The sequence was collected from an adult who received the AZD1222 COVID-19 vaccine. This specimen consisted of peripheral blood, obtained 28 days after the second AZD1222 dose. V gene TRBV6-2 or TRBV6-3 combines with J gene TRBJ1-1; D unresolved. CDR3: CASSYFRTFEAFF. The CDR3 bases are TGTGCCAGCAGTTATTTTCGGACTTTTGAAGCTTTCTTT.